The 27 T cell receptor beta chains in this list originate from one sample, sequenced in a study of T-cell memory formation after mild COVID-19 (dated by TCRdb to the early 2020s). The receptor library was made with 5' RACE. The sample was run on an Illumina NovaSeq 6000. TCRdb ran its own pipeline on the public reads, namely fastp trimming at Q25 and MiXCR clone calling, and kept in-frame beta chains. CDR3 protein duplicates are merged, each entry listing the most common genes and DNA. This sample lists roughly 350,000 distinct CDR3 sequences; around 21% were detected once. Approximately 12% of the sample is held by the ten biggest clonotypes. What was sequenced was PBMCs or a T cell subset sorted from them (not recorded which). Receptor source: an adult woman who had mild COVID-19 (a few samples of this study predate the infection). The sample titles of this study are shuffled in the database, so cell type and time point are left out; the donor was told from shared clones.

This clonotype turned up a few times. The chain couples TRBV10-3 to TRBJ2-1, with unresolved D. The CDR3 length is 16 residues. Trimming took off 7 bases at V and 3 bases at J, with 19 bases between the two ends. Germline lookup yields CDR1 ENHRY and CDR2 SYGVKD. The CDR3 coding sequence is TGTGCCATCACCCCAGGAGCTCCCCAGGACTACAATGAGCAGTTCTTC. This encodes CAITPGAPQDYNEQFF.

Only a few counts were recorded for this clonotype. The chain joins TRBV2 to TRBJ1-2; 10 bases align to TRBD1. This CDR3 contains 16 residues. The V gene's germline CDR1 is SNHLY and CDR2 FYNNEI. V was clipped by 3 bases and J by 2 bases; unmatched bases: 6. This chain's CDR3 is CASSDNGQGGNYGYTF. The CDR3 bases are TGTGCCAGCAGTGACAATGGACAGGGGGGGAACTATGGCTACACCTTC. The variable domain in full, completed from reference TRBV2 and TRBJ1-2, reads EPEVTQTPSHQVTQMGQEVILRCVPISNHLYFYWYRQILGQKVEFLVSFYNNEISEKSEIFDDQFSVERPDGSNFTLKIRSTKLEDSAMYFCASSDNGQGGNYGYTFGSGTRLTVV.

The CDR3 nucleotides are TGTGCCAGCAGCTTAGTGGGGACAGACATTGAAGCTTTCTTT. Amino acids: CASSLVGTDIEAFF. The chain employs TRBV11-2 and TRBJ1-1; TRBD1 agrees at 7 bases. The junction had 6 bases not matched to a gene; V was cut back by 1 base and J by 7 bases. This CDR3 region has 14 residues. Germline-derived CDR1 and CDR2 are SGHAT and FQNNGV.

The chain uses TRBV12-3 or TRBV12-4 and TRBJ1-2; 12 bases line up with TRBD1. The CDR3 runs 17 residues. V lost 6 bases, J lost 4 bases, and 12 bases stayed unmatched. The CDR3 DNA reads TGTGCCAGCAGCTTCCCCGGGACAGGGGGCGCAAGCTATGGCTACACCTTC. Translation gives CASSFPGTGGASYGYTF.

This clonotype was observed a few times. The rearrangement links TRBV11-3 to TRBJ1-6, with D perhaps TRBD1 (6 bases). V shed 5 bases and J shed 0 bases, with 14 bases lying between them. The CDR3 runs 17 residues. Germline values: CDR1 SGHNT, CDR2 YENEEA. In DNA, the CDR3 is TGTGCCAGCAGCCTCCGGGACACGAGCTCCTATAATTCACCCCTCCACTTT. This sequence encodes CASSLRDTSSYNSPLHF.

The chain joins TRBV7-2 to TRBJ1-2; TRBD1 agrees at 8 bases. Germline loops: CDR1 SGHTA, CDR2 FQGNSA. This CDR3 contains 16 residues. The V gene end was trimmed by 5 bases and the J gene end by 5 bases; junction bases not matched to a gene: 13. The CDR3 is CASSPQITGQAYGYTF. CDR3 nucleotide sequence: TGTGCCAGCAGCCCACAAATCACGGGACAGGCTTATGGCTACACCTTC.

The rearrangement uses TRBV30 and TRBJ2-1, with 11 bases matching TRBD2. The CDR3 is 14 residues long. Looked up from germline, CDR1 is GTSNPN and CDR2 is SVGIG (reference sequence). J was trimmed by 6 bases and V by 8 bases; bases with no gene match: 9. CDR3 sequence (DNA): TGTGCCCTGGAATCTAGCGGGAGGCCCAATGAGCAGTTCTTC. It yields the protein CALESSGRPNEQFF.

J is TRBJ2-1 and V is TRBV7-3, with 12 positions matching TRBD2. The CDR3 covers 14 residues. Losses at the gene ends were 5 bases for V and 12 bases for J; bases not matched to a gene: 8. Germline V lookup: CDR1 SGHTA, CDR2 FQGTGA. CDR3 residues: CASSPGTSGFAQFF. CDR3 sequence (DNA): TGTGCCAGCAGCCCGGGGACTAGCGGGTTTGCGCAGTTCTTC.

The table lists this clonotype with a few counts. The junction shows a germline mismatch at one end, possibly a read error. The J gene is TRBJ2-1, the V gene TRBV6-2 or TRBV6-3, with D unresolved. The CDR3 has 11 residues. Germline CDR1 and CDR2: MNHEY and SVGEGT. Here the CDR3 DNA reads TGTGCCAGCAGCATTGACCGGACGGTCAATTTC. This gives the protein CASSIDRTVNF.

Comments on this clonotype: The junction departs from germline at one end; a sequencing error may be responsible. The CDR3 bases are TGTGACAGCAAACGAGCGGGGGGGGAGGATACGCAGTATTTT. Encoded protein: CDSKRAGGEDTQYF. The chain recombines TRBV12-3 or TRBV12-4 with TRBJ2-3; 10 bases match TRBD2. The CDR3 is made up of 14 amino acids.

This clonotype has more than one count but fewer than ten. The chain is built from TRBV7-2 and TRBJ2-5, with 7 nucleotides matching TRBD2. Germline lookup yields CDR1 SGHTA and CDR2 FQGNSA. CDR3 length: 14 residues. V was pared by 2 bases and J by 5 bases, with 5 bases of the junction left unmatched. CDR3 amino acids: CASSLLGGGETQYF. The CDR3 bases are TGTGCCAGCAGCTTACTTGGGGGAGGGGAGACCCAGTACTTC.

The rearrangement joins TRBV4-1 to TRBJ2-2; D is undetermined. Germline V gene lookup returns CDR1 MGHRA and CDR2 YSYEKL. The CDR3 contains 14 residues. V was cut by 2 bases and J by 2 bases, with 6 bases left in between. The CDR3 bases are TGCGCCAGCAGCCAATGGCAAAACACCGGGGAGCTGTTTTTT. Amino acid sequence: CASSQWQNTGELFF.

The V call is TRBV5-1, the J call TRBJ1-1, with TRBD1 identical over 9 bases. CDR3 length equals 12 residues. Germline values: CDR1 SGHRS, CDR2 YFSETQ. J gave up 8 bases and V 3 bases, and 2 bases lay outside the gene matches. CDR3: CASSWGQGEAFF. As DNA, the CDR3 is TGCGCCAGCAGCTGGGGACAGGGAGAAGCTTTCTTT.

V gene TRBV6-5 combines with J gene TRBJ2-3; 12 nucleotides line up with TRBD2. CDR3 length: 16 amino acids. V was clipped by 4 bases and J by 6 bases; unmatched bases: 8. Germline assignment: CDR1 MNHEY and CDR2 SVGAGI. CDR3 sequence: CASSFESSGRADTQYF. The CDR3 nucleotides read TGTGCCAGCAGTTTCGAATCTAGCGGGAGGGCTGATACGCAGTATTTT.

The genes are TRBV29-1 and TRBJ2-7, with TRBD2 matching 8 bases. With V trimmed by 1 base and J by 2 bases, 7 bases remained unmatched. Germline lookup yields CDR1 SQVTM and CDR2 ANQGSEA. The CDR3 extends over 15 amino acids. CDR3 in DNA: TGCAGCGTTGAAGTACCCGGGGGGGTTCCCTACGAGCAGTACTTC. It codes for CSVEVPGGVPYEQYF.

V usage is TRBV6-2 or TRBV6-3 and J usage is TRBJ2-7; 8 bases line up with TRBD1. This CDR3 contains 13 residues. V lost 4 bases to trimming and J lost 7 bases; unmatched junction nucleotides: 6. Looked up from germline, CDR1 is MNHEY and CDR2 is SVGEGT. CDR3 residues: CASSSTGGREQYF. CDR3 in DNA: TGTGCCAGCAGTTCAACAGGGGGTAGGGAGCAGTACTTC.

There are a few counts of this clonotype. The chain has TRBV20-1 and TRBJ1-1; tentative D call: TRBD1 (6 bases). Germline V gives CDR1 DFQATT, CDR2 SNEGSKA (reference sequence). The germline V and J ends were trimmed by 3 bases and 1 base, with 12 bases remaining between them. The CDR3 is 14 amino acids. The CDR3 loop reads CSASRGHANTEAFF. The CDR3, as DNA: TGCAGTGCTAGCCGGGGACACGCGAACACTGAAGCTTTCTTT.

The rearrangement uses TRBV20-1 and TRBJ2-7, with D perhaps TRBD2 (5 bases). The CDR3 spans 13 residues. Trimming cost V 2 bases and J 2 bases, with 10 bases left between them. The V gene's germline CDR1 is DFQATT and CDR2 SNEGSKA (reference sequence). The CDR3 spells CSARTRAPYEQYF. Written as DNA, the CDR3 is TGCAGTGCTAGAACTAGGGCCCCCTACGAGCAGTACTTC.

The CDR3 nucleotides read TGTGCCAGCAGCTCAGCAGTGAACACTGAAGCTTTCTTT. Translated, it gives CASSSAVNTEAFF. The chain uses TRBV7-7 and TRBJ1-1; no reliable D call. The CDR3 is 13 residues long. The germline CDR1 and CDR2 sequences are SSHAT and FNYEAQ (reference sequence). V gave up 4 bases and J gave up 0 bases, with 6 bases separating them.

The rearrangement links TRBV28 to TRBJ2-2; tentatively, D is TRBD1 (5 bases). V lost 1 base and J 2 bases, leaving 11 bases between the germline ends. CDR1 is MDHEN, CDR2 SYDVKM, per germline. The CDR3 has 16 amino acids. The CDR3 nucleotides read TGTGCCAGCAGTTTATCTTCCCAGGGAAACACCGGGGAGCTGTTTTTT. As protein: CASSLSSQGNTGELFF.

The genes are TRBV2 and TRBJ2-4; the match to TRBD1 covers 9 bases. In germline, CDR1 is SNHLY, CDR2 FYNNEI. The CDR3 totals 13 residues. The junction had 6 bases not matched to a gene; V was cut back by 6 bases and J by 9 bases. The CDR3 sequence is CASSGDREIIQYF. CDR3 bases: TGTGCCAGCAGCGGGGACAGGGAGATCATTCAGTACTTC. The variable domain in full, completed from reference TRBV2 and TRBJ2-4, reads EPEVTQTPSHQVTQMGQEVILRCVPISNHLYFYWYRQILGQKVEFLVSFYNNEISEKSEIFDDQFSVERPDGSNFTLKIRSTKLEDSAMYFCASSGDREIIQYFGAGTRLSVL.

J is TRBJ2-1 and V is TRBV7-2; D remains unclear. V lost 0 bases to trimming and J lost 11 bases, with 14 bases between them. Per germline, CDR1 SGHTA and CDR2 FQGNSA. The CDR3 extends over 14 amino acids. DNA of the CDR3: TGTGCCAGCAGCTTAGCGCCTGGTCAACATCAGCAGTTCTTC. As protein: CASSLAPGQHQQFF. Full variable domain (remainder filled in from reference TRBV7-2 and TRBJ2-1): GAGVSQSPSNKVTEKGKDVELRCDPISGHTALYWYRQSLGQGLEFLIYFQGNSAPDKSGLPSDRFSAERTGGSVSTLTIQRTQQEDSAVYLCASSLAPGQHQQFFGPGTRLTVL.

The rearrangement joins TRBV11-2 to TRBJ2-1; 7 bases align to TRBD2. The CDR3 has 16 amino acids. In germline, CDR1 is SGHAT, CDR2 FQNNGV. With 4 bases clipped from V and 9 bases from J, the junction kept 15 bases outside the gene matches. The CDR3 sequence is CASSSSSSGPWSEQFF. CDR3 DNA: TGTGCCAGCAGCTCCTCTTCTAGCGGCCCTTGGAGTGAGCAGTTCTTC.

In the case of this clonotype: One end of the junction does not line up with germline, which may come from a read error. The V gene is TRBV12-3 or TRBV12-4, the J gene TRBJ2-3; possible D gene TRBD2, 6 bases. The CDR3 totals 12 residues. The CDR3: CASRTGVDKQYF. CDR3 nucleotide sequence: TGTGCCAGCAGGACGGGGGTAGATAAGCAGTATTTT.

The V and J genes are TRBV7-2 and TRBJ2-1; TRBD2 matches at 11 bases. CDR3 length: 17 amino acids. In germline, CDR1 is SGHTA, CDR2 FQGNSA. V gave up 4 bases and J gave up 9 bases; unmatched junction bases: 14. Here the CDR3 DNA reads TGTGCCAGCAGCTCCAGCGGCCTTAGCGGGAGGGAAGGTGAGCAGTTCTTC. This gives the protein CASSSSGLSGREGEQFF.

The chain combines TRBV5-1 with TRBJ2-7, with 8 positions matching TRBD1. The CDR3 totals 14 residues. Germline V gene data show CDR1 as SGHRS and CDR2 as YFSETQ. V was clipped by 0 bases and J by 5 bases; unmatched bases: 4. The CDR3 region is CASSLGQGSHEQYF. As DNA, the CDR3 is TGCGCCAGCAGCTTGGGACAGGGGTCCCACGAGCAGTACTTC.

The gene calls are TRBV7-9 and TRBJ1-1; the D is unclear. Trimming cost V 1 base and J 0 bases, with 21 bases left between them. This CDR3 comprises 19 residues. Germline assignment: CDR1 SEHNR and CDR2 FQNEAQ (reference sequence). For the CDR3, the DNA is TGTGCCAGCAGCTTAGTCTCTGTCCGGGAAATTCGAATGAACACTGAAGCTTTCTTT. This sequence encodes CASSLVSVREIRMNTEAFF.